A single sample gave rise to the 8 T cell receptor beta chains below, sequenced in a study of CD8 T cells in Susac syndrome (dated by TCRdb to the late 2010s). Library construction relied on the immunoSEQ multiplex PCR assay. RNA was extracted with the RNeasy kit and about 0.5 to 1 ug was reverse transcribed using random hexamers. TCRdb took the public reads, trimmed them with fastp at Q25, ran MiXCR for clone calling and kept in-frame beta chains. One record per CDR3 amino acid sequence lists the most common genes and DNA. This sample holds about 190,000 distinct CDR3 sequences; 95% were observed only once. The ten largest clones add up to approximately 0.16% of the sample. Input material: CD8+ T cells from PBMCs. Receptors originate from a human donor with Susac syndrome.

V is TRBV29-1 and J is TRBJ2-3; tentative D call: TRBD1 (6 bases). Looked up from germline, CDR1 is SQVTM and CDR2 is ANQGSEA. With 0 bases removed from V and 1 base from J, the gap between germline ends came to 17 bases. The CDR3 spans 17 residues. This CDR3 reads CSVEDLGPGVRTDTQYF. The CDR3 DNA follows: TGCAGCGTTGAAGATCTTGGGCCAGGGGTACGCACAGATACGCAGTATTTT.

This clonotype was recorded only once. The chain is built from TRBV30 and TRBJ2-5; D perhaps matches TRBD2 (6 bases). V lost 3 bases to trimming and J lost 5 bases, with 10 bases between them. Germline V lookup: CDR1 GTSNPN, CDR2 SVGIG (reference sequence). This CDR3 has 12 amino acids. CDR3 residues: CAWRPRGETQYF. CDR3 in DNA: TGTGCCTGGAGGCCCCGGGGGGAGACCCAGTACTTC.

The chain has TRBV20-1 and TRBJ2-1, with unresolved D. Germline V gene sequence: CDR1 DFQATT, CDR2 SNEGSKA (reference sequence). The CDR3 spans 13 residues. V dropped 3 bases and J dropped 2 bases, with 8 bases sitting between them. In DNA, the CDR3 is TGCAGTGCTAGTACCGGTGCCTACAATGAGCAGTTCTTC. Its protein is CSASTGAYNEQFF.

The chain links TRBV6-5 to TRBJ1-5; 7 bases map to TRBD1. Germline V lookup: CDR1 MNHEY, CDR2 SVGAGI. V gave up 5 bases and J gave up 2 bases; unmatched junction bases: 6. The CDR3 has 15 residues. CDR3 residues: CASSRQGEGNQPQHF. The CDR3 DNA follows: TGTGCCAGCAGTCGCCAGGGGGAAGGCAATCAGCCCCAGCATTTT.

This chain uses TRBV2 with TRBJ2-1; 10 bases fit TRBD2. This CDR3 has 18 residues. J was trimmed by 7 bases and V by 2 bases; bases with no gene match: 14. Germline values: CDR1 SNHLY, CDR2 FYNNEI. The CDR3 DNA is TGTGCCAGCAGTGAAAGGGAGCGGGCTAGCGGGAGTGGAAATGAGCAGTTCTTC. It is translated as CASSERERASGSGNEQFF.

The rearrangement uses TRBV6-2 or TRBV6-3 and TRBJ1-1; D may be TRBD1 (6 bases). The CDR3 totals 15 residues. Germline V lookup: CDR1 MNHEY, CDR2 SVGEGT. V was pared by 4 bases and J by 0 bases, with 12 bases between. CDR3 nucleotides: TGTGCCAGCAGTTTGAGACCAGGGGTGAACACTGAAGCTTTCTTT. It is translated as CASSLRPGVNTEAFF.

The CDR3 region has the DNA TGCGCCAGCAGCCAATATAACAGGGATAGCAATCAGCCCCAGCATTTT. Protein product: CASSQYNRDSNQPQHF. V usage is TRBV4-1 and J usage is TRBJ1-5; D might be TRBD1 (6 bases). Germline CDR1 is MGHRA and CDR2 is YSYEKL. The CDR3 is made up of 16 amino acids. The germline V and J ends were trimmed by 2 bases and 0 bases, with 11 bases remaining between them.

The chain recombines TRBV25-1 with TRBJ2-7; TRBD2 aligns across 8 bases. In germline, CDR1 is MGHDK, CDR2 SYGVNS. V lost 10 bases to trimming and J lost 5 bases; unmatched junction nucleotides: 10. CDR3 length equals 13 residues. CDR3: CATSGTSLHEQYF. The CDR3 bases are TGTGCCACCTCCGGGACTAGTCTCCACGAGCAGTACTTC.